The 15 T cell receptor beta chains reported below all come from one sample, sequenced in a study of T cells expressing NK-cell markers. TCRdb reanalyzed the 5' RACE reads and collapses them to one entry per CDR3 protein, without DNA. Its clone listing holds some 600,000 distinct CDR3 sequences. The sequenced sample was blood T cells: a sorted CD56 or NKG2C T cell subset, CD4+ or CD8+ T cells, or bulk PBMC T cells (not recorded which). These receptors all stem from a man between 18 and 29 years old in good health.

This chain connects TRBV5-1 to TRBJ1-1; absent DNA, TCRdb's TRBD1 call cannot be checked. From germline, CDR1 is SGHRS and CDR2 YFSETQ. This CDR3 is built from 17 residues. CDR3 sequence: CASSLGQGATSGTEAFF. The full variable domain, rest sourced from reference TRBV5-1 and TRBJ1-1, is KAGVTQTPRYLIKTRGQQVTLSCSPISGHRSVSWYQQTPGQGLQFLFEYFSETQRNKGNFPGRFSGRQFSNSRSEMNVSTLELGDSALYLCASSLGQGATSGTEAFFGQGTRLTVV.

The chain recombines TRBV20-1 with TRBJ1-6. Per germline, CDR1 DFQATT and CDR2 SNEGSKA (reference sequence). CDR3 length equals 17 residues. Here the CDR3 reads CSARAPQGSSYNSPLHF.

This rearrangement joins TRBV11-2 to TRBJ2-2; checking the TCRdb D call of TRBD1 is not possible without DNA. Germline CDR1 reads SGHAT; CDR2 reads FQNNGV. The CDR3 spans 15 residues. CDR3 residues: CASTLVQGVVGELFF.

V is TRBV30 and J is TRBJ1-2; TCRdb designates TRBD1, a call that cannot be tested without DNA. This CDR3 contains 12 residues. Germline CDR1 reads GTSNPN; CDR2 reads SVGIG (reference sequence). The CDR3 here is CAWGQSNYGYTF.

The V call is TRBV7-2, the J call TRBJ1-1. The CDR3 is 15 amino acids. Germline CDR1 and CDR2: SGHTA and FQGNSA. CDR3: CASSLQRSMNTEAFF.

The chain couples TRBV5-6 to TRBJ2-7; absent DNA, TCRdb's TRBD1 call cannot be checked. This CDR3 has 14 amino acids. Germline CDR1 is SGHDT and CDR2 is YYEEEE. The CDR3 protein is CASSLGQTTYEQYF.

The chain links TRBV20-1 to TRBJ2-6; as DNA is missing, the TRBD2 call by TCRdb cannot be tested. CDR3 length equals 14 residues. The germline CDR1 and CDR2 sequences are DFQATT and SNEGSKA (reference sequence). CDR3 sequence reads: CSASETIEANVLTF.

The chain employs TRBV7-6 and TRBJ2-1; TCRdb indicates TRBD2, and absent DNA this call remains unverified. The CDR3 runs 15 residues. Germline V CDR1 and CDR2: SGHVS, FNYEAQ. This CDR3 reads CASRSLGPSYNEQFF. Combining the CDR3 with reference TRBV7-6 and TRBJ2-1 gives the whole variable domain GAGVSQSPRYKVTKRGQDVALRCDPISGHVSLYWYRQALGQGPEFLTYFNYEAQQDKSGLPNDRFSAERPEGSISTLTIQRTEQRDSAMYRCASRSLGPSYNEQFFGPGTRLTVL.

The chain combines TRBV30 with TRBJ2-7; TCRdb indicates TRBD1, and absent DNA this call remains unverified. Germline values: CDR1 GTSNPN, CDR2 SVGIG (reference sequence). CDR3 size: 13 residues. This CDR3 reads CAGERDTTYEQYF.

This chain joins TRBV15 and TRBJ2-1; the TCRdb call, TRBD1, lacks DNA for checking. This CDR3 comprises 16 residues. Germline-derived CDR1 and CDR2 are LNHNV and YYDKDF (reference sequence). This chain's CDR3 is CATSRPGADSYNEQFF.

The chain employs TRBV7-9 and TRBJ2-1; TCRdb calls TRBD2, which cannot be checked without DNA. The CDR3 is made up of 17 amino acids. CDR1 and CDR2 (germline): SEHNR, FQNEAQ (reference sequence). The CDR3 reads CATRLAGTESSPNEQFF.

V and J are TRBV6-5 and TRBJ1-6. CDR3 size: 15 residues. CDR1 and CDR2 (germline): MNHEY, SVGAGI. CDR3 protein: CASSYSGGENSPLHF.

This chain uses TRBV5-6 with TRBJ2-5; TCRdb's assignment of TRBD1 cannot be checked, as there is no DNA. The CDR3 runs 17 residues. Per germline, CDR1 SGHDT and CDR2 YYEEEE. CDR3 region: CASSLYADRVVQETQYF.

The V and J genes are TRBV7-3 and TRBJ1-5; the TCRdb call, TRBD1, lacks DNA for checking. CDR1 and CDR2 (germline): SGHTA, FQGTGA. The CDR3 runs 18 residues. CDR3 in amino acids: CASSLIVVGDRDSQPQHF.

This chain connects TRBV30 to TRBJ2-1; lacking DNA, the TRBD1 call made by TCRdb goes unchecked. Germline V lookup: CDR1 GTSNPN, CDR2 SVGIG (reference sequence). The CDR3 has 12 amino acids. CDR3 amino acids: CAWSQGGWEQFF.